A selection of T cell receptor beta chains follows, all from one sample in a study of post-analysis software for immune sequencing data. MiXCR, applied by TCRdb to the PCR reads, yields one record per CDR3 protein. Among approximately 770,000 distinct CDR3 sequences, approximately 44% were seen once, and the ten largest hold roughly 5.2%. Sequencing used blood. These TCRs come from a girl aged 10 to 17 with multiple sclerosis. CDR3s include the opening cysteine and the closing phenylalanine or tryptophan. A D gene is named only where the DNA matches it firmly. Part of the rows lack a size; the others show once, few, many or a class for expanded clones.

j_call	v_call	clone_size	cdr3_length	d_call	cdr3_nt	cdr3_aa
TRBJ1-5	TRBV12-3/TRBV12-4	-	12	-	TGTGCCAGCAGTTTAGAGCATCAGCCCCAGCATTTT	CASSLEHQPQHF
TRBJ2-2	TRBV4-3	-	16	TRBD1	TGCGCCAGCAGCCAAGACCCCGGGACAGGAACCGGGGAGCTGTTTTTT	CASSQDPGTGTGELFF
TRBJ2-1	TRBV7-2	few	15	TRBD2	TGTGCCAGCAGCTTATTGGGGGGGGCCTACAATGAGCAGTTCTTC	CASSLLGGAYNEQFF
TRBJ2-1	TRBV29-1	-	12	-	TGCAGCGCTGGACGATTCCAGAATGAGCAGTTCTTC	CSAGRFQNEQFF
TRBJ1-5	TRBV6-2/TRBV6-3	-	16	TRBD1	TGTGCCAGCAGTATACCGGGACAGGCAAGCAATCAGCCCCAGCATTTT	CASSIPGQASNQPQHF
TRBJ2-2	TRBV12-3/TRBV12-4	-	14	TRBD1	TGTGCCAGCACTTGGACAGGGAGGATCGGGGAGCTGTTTTTT	CASTWTGRIGELFF
TRBJ2-7	TRBV20-1	-	15	TRBD2	TGCAGTGCTCTCTCGGACCCCGGGGGGGCCTACGAGCAGTACTTC	CSALSDPGGAYEQYF
TRBJ2-7	TRBV20-1	-	13	-	TGCAGTGCTCTCAGTCCCGCCAACTACGAGCAGTACTTC	CSALSPANYEQYF
TRBJ2-7	TRBV29-1	few	16	TRBD2	TGCAGCGCTTCCCCGGGACTAGCGGGAGGGTTCTACGAGCAGTACTTC	CSASPGLAGGFYEQYF
TRBJ2-1	TRBV12-3/TRBV12-4	-	13	-	TGTGCCAGCAAATTGGCCTCCTACAATGAGCAGTTCTTC	CASKLASYNEQFF
TRBJ2-3	TRBV28	-	15	-	TGTGCCAGCAGTTTCCGCCTATCCCAGACAGATACGCAGTATTTT	CASSFRLSQTDTQYF
TRBJ2-4	TRBV20-1	-	14	TRBD2	TGCAGTGCTCCGACTAGCGGGGGGAAAAACATTCAGCACTTC	CSAPTSGGKNIQHF
TRBJ2-1	TRBV20-1	-	18	TRBD2	TGCAGTGCTAGTCCTCCTTGGGCTAGCGGGGGCTCCTACAATGAGCAGTTCTTC	CSASPPWASGGSYNEQFF
TRBJ1-2	TRBV29-1	-	16	-	TGCAGCGTTGTAGGGGACGAGGGGGGCGTATTACGTGGCTACACCTTC	CSVVGDEGGVLRGYTF
TRBJ2-1	TRBV4-3	-	15	-	TGCGCCAGCAGCCAAGACGACTACACCTACAATGAGCAGTTCTTC	CASSQDDYTYNEQFF
TRBJ2-1	TRBV20-1	-	14	TRBD2	TGCAGTGCTAGAAGCCTAGCGGGAGTCAATGAGCAGTTCTTC	CSARSLAGVNEQFF
TRBJ2-3	TRBV7-3	many	18	TRBD2	TGTGCCAGCAGCTTAACGAGCGTAGCGGGAGGGCCGACAGATACGCAGTATTTT	CASSLTSVAGGPTDTQYF
TRBJ2-1	TRBV7-2	-	16	TRBD2	TGTGCCAGCAGTCAACCGGGACTAGCGGGTTACAATGAGCAGTTCTTC	CASSQPGLAGYNEQFF
TRBJ2-6	TRBV5-1	-	16	-	TGCGCCAGCAGCTTGGAGCAGAGCTCTGGGGCCAACGTCCTGACTTTC	CASSLEQSSGANVLTF
TRBJ2-7	TRBV6-5	few	16	TRBD1	TGTGCCAGCAGTCGGACAGGTTCAAGCGTTGCCTACGAGCAGTACTTC	CASSRTGSSVAYEQYF
TRBJ1-2	TRBV12-3/TRBV12-4	-	11	-	TGTGCCAGCCTCGGGGCAAATGGCTACACCTTC	CASLGANGYTF
TRBJ2-5	TRBV6-6	-	16	-	TGTGCCAGCAGTTACGCTCCGGGCCCCGGGACCGAGACCCAGTACTTC	CASSYAPGPGTETQYF
TRBJ2-5	TRBV7-2	-	15	-	TGTGCCAGCAACTTAAACTCCGGACAGCAAGAGACCCAGTACTTC	CASNLNSGQQETQYF
TRBJ2-5	TRBV11-2	few	15	-	TGTGCCAGCAGCCGAGGTTCGATTACCCAGGAGACCCAGTACTTC	CASSRGSITQETQYF
TRBJ1-1	TRBV27	-	15	-	TGTGCCAGCAGTGCTACAGGGTGGGGTCACACTGAAGCTTTCTTT	CASSATGWGHTEAFF
TRBJ2-1	TRBV20-1	once	11	-	TGCAGTGCCCTTCCCCGTAATGAGCAGTTCTTC	CSALPRNEQFF
TRBJ2-1	TRBV20-1	-	16	TRBD2	TGCAGTGCTAGGACTAGCGGGACTGGATATTACAATGAGCAGTTCTTC	CSARTSGTGYYNEQFF